What follows are 20 T cell receptor beta chains derived from one specimen sequenced in a study of molecular identifiers for immune sequencing clone quantification. TCRdb passed the PCR reads through MiXCR, listing each CDR3 protein once. The table has a few hundred thousand distinct CDR3 sequences, about a fifth seen once. Sequenced sample: naive CD8+ T cells from blood, with Jurkat cell RNA spiked in. The subset: FACS-sorted CD8+CD4-CCR7+CD45RA+ naive T cells. The receptors were gathered from a human donor in good health. Some libraries in this study had Jurkat cell RNA spiked in.

The chain is built from TRBV28 and TRBJ1-2; TRBD1 is a possible D gene (6 bases). Germline values: CDR1 MDHEN, CDR2 SYDVKM. Between the trimmed V and J ends, which lost 4 bases and 0 bases, there was a span of 12 bases. This CDR3 region has 15 residues. The CDR3 sequence is CASSSLQGTNYGYTF. As DNA, the CDR3 is TGTGCCAGCAGTTCCCTTCAGGGGACTAACTATGGCTACACCTTC.

The chain is built from TRBV7-9 and TRBJ2-5, with D possibly matching TRBD1 (5 bases). Trimming took 0 bases from V and 4 from J, leaving 12 bases between them. Germline V CDR1 and CDR2: SEHNR, FQNEAQ (reference sequence). CDR3 length: 15 amino acids. The CDR3 region is CASSLADIFGETQYF. DNA for the CDR3: TGTGCCAGCAGCTTAGCGGACATATTCGGAGAGACCCAGTACTTC.

The chain uses TRBV6-2 or TRBV6-3 and TRBJ1-5; D not resolved. Trimming pared 0 bases from V and 9 bases from J, leaving 12 bases between. Germline CDR1 reads MNHEY; CDR2 reads SVGEGT. The CDR3 covers 14 residues. The DNA of the CDR3 is TGTGCCAGCAGTTACTCCTCGGCGTCGGGGCCCCAGCATTTT. This codes for CASSYSSASGPQHF.

This clonotype was counted ten times or more. The rearrangement uses TRBV5-1 and TRBJ2-3; TRBD2 might be the D (6 bases). V lost 0 bases and J lost 4, with 9 bases in between. The CDR3 runs 14 residues. The V gene's germline CDR1 is SGHRS and CDR2 YFSETQ. CDR3 sequence: CASSLAAGADTQYF. CDR3 sequence (DNA): TGCGCCAGCAGCTTGGCAGCGGGTGCAGATACGCAGTATTTT.

In the case of this clonotype: A read error may account for a junction end that differs from germline. V gene TRBV19 combines with J gene TRBJ2-7; TRBD1 aligns across 7 bases. The CDR3 sequence is 16 residues long. Per germline, CDR1 LNHDA and CDR2 SQIVND (reference sequence). The CDR3 here is CACSLKLDRTTYEQYF. For the CDR3, the DNA is TGTGCCTGTAGTCTAAAGCTGGACAGGACAACCTACGAGCAGTACTTC. Combining the CDR3 with reference TRBV19 and TRBJ2-7 gives the whole variable domain DGGITQSPKYLFRKEGQNVTLSCEQNLNHDAMYWYRQDPGQGLRLIYYSQIVNDFQKGDIAEGYSVSREKKESFPLTVTSAQKNPTAFYLCACSLKLDRTTYEQYFGPGTRLTVT.

This clonotype was seen ten or more times. J is TRBJ2-1 and V is TRBV9, with a possible D match to TRBD1 (6 bases). CDR3 length: 14 amino acids. Trimming pared 4 bases from V and 3 bases from J, leaving 11 bases between. Looked up from germline, CDR1 is SGDLS and CDR2 is YYNGEE. The DNA for the CDR3 is TGTGCCAGCAGCCCCAGGGACATCTACAATGAGCAGTTCTTC. Translated: CASSPRDIYNEQFF. Together with reference TRBV9 and TRBJ2-1, the CDR3 gives the full variable domain: DSGVTQTPKHLITATGQRVTLRCSPRSGDLSVYWYQQSLDQGLQFLIQYYNGEERAKGNILERFSAQQFPDLHSELNLSSLELGDSALYFCASSPRDIYNEQFFGPGTRLTVL.

This clonotype was seen many times. The V gene is TRBV14, the J gene TRBJ1-2; no firm D call. The CDR3 is 13 residues long. V was shortened by 1 base and J by 3 bases, with 6 bases between the two germline ends. Germline CDR1 reads SGHDN; CDR2 reads FVKESK. The CDR3, as DNA: TGTGCCAGCAGCCAAGCCGGGGACTATGGCTACACCTTC. Amino acids: CASSQAGDYGYTF.

As concerns this clonotype: The conserved phenylalanine or tryptophan is not found at the CDR3 terminus, so this likely reflects a read error. V gene TRBV2 combines with J gene TRBJ2-3; the D is unclear. The CDR3 sequence is 14 residues long. Germline CDR1 reads SNHLY; CDR2 reads FYNNEI. V was clipped by 6 bases and J by 2 bases, with 12 bases between them. The CDR3 is CASSGRPITDTQYL. The CDR3 DNA is TGTGCCAGCAGCGGGCGACCGATCACAGATACGCAGTATCTT.

This clonotype occurred a few times. V usage is TRBV14 and J usage is TRBJ2-3; either TRBD1 or TRBD2 may fit D (5 bases each). CDR1 is SGHDN and CDR2 is FVKESK in the germline V gene. Trimming took off 0 bases at V and 1 base at J, with 14 bases between the two ends. CDR3 length: 17 amino acids. The CDR3 nucleotides are TGTGCCAGCAGCCAAGATGGTGGGGGAGTCCGCACAGATACGCAGTATTTT. It is translated as CASSQDGGGVRTDTQYF.

In this sample, this clonotype turned up many times. This sequence joins TRBV6-4 and TRBJ2-3; 10 bases agree with TRBD2. V trimming: 6 bases; J trimming: 5 bases; junction bases outside the gene matches: 11. The CDR3 consists of 16 residues. Germline V gene lookup returns CDR1 MRHNA and CDR2 SNTAGT. CDR3 DNA: TGTGCCAGCAGACAAAGGAGCGGGAGGGCAGGAGATACGCAGTATTTT. Translated: CASRQRSGRAGDTQYF.

A few counts support this clonotype. The chain joins TRBV10-2 to TRBJ2-7, with D hard to call. The CDR3 is 14 amino acids. Per the germline V gene, CDR1 is WSHSY and CDR2 is SAAADI. Trimming left V 6 bases short and J 4 bases short, with 16 bases between. The CDR3 loop is CASSAVALTYEQYF. CDR3 sequence (DNA): TGCGCCAGCAGCGCCGTCGCGCTGACGTACGAGCAGTACTTC.

This clonotype was picked up a small number of times. This chain uses TRBV7-9 with TRBJ2-7; TRBD1 agrees at 9 bases. Germline V lookup: CDR1 SEHNR, CDR2 FQNEAQ (reference sequence). With 5 bases clipped from V and 6 bases from J, the junction kept 5 bases outside the gene matches. There are 13 residues in the CDR3. The CDR3 is CASSPGTGLEQYF. In DNA, the CDR3 is TGTGCCAGCAGCCCCGGGACAGGGCTCGAGCAGTACTTC.

The chain combines TRBV6-2 or TRBV6-3 with TRBJ1-6; D not resolved. The CDR3 loop spans 16 amino acids. Germline-derived CDR1 and CDR2 are MNHEY and SVGEGT. The V and J ends lost 8 bases and 4 bases respectively, with 18 bases between them. CDR3 sequence reads: CASDTSLLEYNSPLHF. The CDR3 nucleotides are TGTGCCAGCGACACCTCGCTTTTGGAATATAATTCACCCCTCCACTTT.

The chain carries TRBV27 and TRBJ2-7; tentatively, D is TRBD2 (6 bases). The germline V gene has CDR1 MNHEY and CDR2 SMNVEV (reference sequence). Between the trimmed V and J ends, which lost 4 bases and 3 bases, there was a span of 22 bases. The CDR3 is 17 residues long. The CDR3 coding sequence is TGTGCCAGCAGTTCTGAACTATACGGGACTCTGCGCTACGAGCAGTACTTC. Translating gives CASSSELYGTLRYEQYF.

A note on this clonotype: This may arise from a read error, as a much more abundant clone is one base away. The chain links TRBV7-9 to TRBJ2-3; 16 bases are shared with TRBD2. Germline values: CDR1 SEHNR, CDR2 FQNEAQ (reference sequence). The CDR3 is 17 amino acids. DNA of the CDR3: TGTGCCAGCACCCAGACCGGGACTAGCGGGAGGGTAGATACGAAGTATTTT. Amino acids: CASTQTGTSGRVDTKYF.

This clonotype was counted only a few times. J is TRBJ2-1 and V is TRBV28; the D is unclear. The CDR3 loop spans 15 amino acids. Germline CDR1 MDHEN, CDR2 SYDVKM. Trimming left V 5 bases short and J 4 bases short, with 15 bases between. In DNA, the CDR3 is TGTGCCAGCAGTCCGAACCGGGCAGTATACAATGAGCAGTTCTTC. Translation gives CASSPNRAVYNEQFF.

The V and J genes are TRBV4-1 and TRBJ2-3, with D maybe TRBD2 (7 bases). Germline V CDR1 and CDR2: MGHRA, YSYEKL. Between the trimmed V and J ends, which lost 3 bases and 4 bases, there was a span of 20 bases. The CDR3 runs to 17 residues. The CDR3 here is CASSHPNGGRRSDTQYF. The CDR3 nucleotides are TGCGCCAGCAGCCACCCCAACGGGGGGCGCCGATCAGATACGCAGTATTTT.

At least ten counts were recorded for this clonotype. This chain links TRBV7-9 with TRBJ1-2, with D perhaps matching TRBD1 (6 bases). The CDR3 sequence is 13 residues long. Germline CDR1 SEHNR, CDR2 FQNEAQ (reference sequence). V was clipped by 5 bases and J by 4 bases, with 11 bases between them. The chain's CDR3 is CASSPPQGYGYTF. In nucleotides, the CDR3 is TGTGCCAGCAGCCCGCCACAGGGCTATGGCTACACCTTC. Combining the CDR3 with reference TRBV7-9 and TRBJ1-2 gives the whole variable domain DTGVSQNPRHKITKRGQNVTFRCDPISEHNRLYWYRQTLGQGPEFLTYFQNEAQLEKSRLLSDRFSAERPKGSFSTLEIQRTEQGDSAMYLCASSPPQGYGYTFGSGTRLTVV.

This clonotype was observed a handful of times. The rearrangement links TRBV20-1 to TRBJ2-7, with 7 positions matching TRBD2. V gave up 5 bases and J gave up 6 bases; unmatched junction bases: 4. Germline V gene sequence: CDR1 DFQATT, CDR2 SNEGSKA (reference sequence). This CDR3 contains 11 residues. Here the CDR3 DNA reads TGCAGTGCTCGGGAGGTGTCCGAGCAGTACTTC. This sequence encodes CSAREVSEQYF.

The rearrangement uses TRBV27 and TRBJ2-5; D remains unclear. The ends were cut back, 6 bases at V and 6 bases at J, with 11 bases in the middle. Germline CDR1 is MNHEY and CDR2 is SMNVEV (reference sequence). The CDR3 length is 12 residues. CDR3 sequence: CASRAPGKTQYF. CDR3 nucleotides: TGTGCCAGCAGGGCCCCCGGAAAGACCCAGTACTTC.